One and the same sample provided the 21 T cell receptor beta chains below, sequenced in a study of T-cell memory formation after mild COVID-19. Via MiXCR, TCRdb re-called the 5' RACE reads, giving one row per CDR3 protein. The sample carries approximately 60,000 distinct CDR3 sequences, 9% to 9.5% recorded once. The sample consisted of PBMCs or a T cell subset sorted from them (not recorded which). The receptors come from a man between 18 and 29 years old who had mild COVID-19 (a few samples of this study predate the infection). Cell type and time point are not known.

This clonotype was counted only a few times. V usage is TRBV7-2 and J usage is TRBJ2-3; 9 bases line up with TRBD2. In germline, CDR1 is SGHTA, CDR2 FQGNSA. After removal of 2 bases from V and 2 bases from J, the junction contained 8 bases not matched to a gene. The CDR3 is 17 amino acids. The CDR3 DNA is TGTGCCAGCAGCTTAACTTCGGCGGGGGGGCCCACAGATACGCAGTATTTT. This codes for CASSLTSAGGPTDTQYF. Variable domain in full (rest from reference TRBV7-2 and TRBJ2-3): GAGVSQSPSNKVTEKGKDVELRCDPISGHTALYWYRQSLGQGLEFLIYFQGNSAPDKSGLPSDRFSAERTGGSVSTLTIQRTQQEDSAVYLCASSLTSAGGPTDTQYFGPGTRLTVL.

This clonotype has just a few counts. The CDR3 region is CASSLRSQTDTQYF. The CDR3 DNA is TGTGCCAGCAGCTTAAGAAGTCAAACGGATACGCAGTATTTT. The chain employs TRBV11-2 and TRBJ2-3; D not resolved. V dropped 2 bases and J dropped 6 bases, with 12 bases sitting between them. This CDR3 is built from 14 residues. Germline-derived CDR1 and CDR2 are SGHAT and FQNNGV.

The genes are TRBV20-1 and TRBJ2-2, with 7 bases identical to TRBD2. Germline values: CDR1 DFQATT, CDR2 SNEGSKA (reference sequence). This CDR3 has 15 amino acids. J was trimmed by 3 bases and V by 6 bases; bases with no gene match: 10. CDR3 coding DNA: TGCAGTGCCAGGCGAGAGCGGGGTTACACCGGGGAGCTGTTTTTT. Amino acid sequence: CSARRERGYTGELFF.

This clonotype was counted at least ten times. The J gene is TRBJ2-1, the V gene TRBV29-1; 11 bases map to TRBD2. The germline V gene encodes CDR1 SQVTM and CDR2 ANQGSEA. Trimming cost V 6 bases and J 12 bases; bases outside gene matches: 10. The CDR3 has 13 residues. CDR3 sequence (DNA): TGCAGCGTGTCTAGCGGGGGGCCCTTAGGGCAGTTCTTC. This translates into CSVSSGGPLGQFF.

The chain employs TRBV6-2 or TRBV6-3 and TRBJ2-7, with a tentative D call TRBD1 (5 bases). The CDR3 totals 12 residues. Germline values: CDR1 MNHEY, CDR2 SVGEGT. V gave up 6 bases and J gave up 3 bases, with 9 bases separating them. This chain's CDR3 is CASSPQGYEQYV. The DNA of the CDR3 is TGTGCCAGCAGCCCGCAGGGCTACGAGCAGTACGTC.

This sequence joins TRBV7-2 and TRBJ2-5, with D hard to call. The ends were cut back, 7 bases at V and 1 base at J, with 13 bases in the middle. The CDR3 totals 14 residues. Germline CDR1 and CDR2: SGHTA and FQGNSA. CDR3 amino acids: CASTGLSSQETQYF. CDR3 bases: TGTGCCAGCACAGGCCTTTCCTCCCAAGAGACCCAGTACTTC.

This clonotype turned up a few times. This chain uses TRBV6-5 with TRBJ1-1; tentative D call: TRBD1 (6 bases). This CDR3 has 15 residues. Germline lookup yields CDR1 MNHEY and CDR2 SVGAGI. Trimming shortened V by 0 bases and J by 1 base, and 9 bases separated the two germline ends. CDR3 in DNA: TGTGCCAGCAGTTACTCGGCAGGGGCGAACACTGAAGCTTTCTTT. Its protein product is CASSYSAGANTEAFF.

This chain joins TRBV20-1 and TRBJ1-1; no clear D. This CDR3 is 14 amino acids long. V gave up 0 bases and J gave up 1 base, with 9 bases separating them. Germline CDR1 DFQATT, CDR2 SNEGSKA (reference sequence). The CDR3 loop reads CSARDPIRNTEAFF. As DNA, the CDR3 is TGCAGTGCTAGAGACCCGATTAGGAACACTGAAGCTTTCTTT.

This clonotype was seen repeatedly, ten times or more. Here the CDR3 reads CASGLDTDTQYF. CDR3 sequence (DNA): TGCGCCAGTGGACTTGACACAGATACGCAGTATTTT. The V call is TRBV5-1, the J call TRBJ2-3; D perhaps matches TRBD2 (5 bases). Germline lookup yields CDR1 SGHRS and CDR2 YFSETQ. The CDR3 contains 12 residues. V lost 8 bases, J lost 2 bases, and 9 bases lay in between. Complete variable domain (other parts from reference TRBV5-1 and TRBJ2-3): KAGVTQTPRYLIKTRGQQVTLSCSPISGHRSVSWYQQTPGQGLQFLFEYFSETQRNKGNFPGRFSGRQFSNSRSEMNVSTLELGDSALYLCASGLDTDTQYFGPGTRLTVL.

This clonotype was seen ten or more times. This chain uses TRBV5-1 with TRBJ2-7; the D call may be TRBD1 or TRBD2 (5 bases each). V dropped 7 bases and J dropped 7 bases, with 21 bases sitting between them. Germline-derived CDR1 and CDR2 are SGHRS and YFSETQ. The CDR3 spans 14 residues. CDR3 sequence reads: CASFAGTSSREQYF. The CDR3 bases are TGCGCCAGCTTTGCCGGGACCTCATCCAGGGAGCAGTACTTC.

This rearrangement joins TRBV18 to TRBJ2-5; TRBD1 matches at 8 bases. In germline, CDR1 is KGHSH, CDR2 LQKENI. J was trimmed by 2 bases and V by 4 bases; bases with no gene match: 6. This CDR3 has 15 amino acids. CDR3 in amino acids: CASSRRQGRQETQYF. CDR3 in DNA: TGTGCCAGCTCACGTCGACAGGGGCGGCAAGAGACCCAGTACTTC.

This clonotype was found many times. The chain employs TRBV7-2 and TRBJ2-2; D perhaps matches TRBD1 (5 bases). Germline loops: CDR1 SGHTA, CDR2 FQGNSA. This CDR3 is 12 amino acids long. Trimming cost V 5 bases and J 8 bases, with 9 bases left between them. CDR3 DNA sequence: TGTGCCAGCAGCCGCCACAGGGGGGAGCTGTTTTTT. Translation gives CASSRHRGELFF.

The CDR3 reads CATSRDRATNEQFF. The CDR3 DNA is TGTGCCACCAGCAGAGATCGAGCGACGAATGAGCAGTTCTTC. V is TRBV15 and J is TRBJ2-1; D not certain. Germline CDR1 LNHNV, CDR2 YYDKDF (reference sequence). This CDR3 is built from 14 residues. V shed 0 bases and J shed 7 bases, with 10 bases lying between them.

There are a few counts of this clonotype. The rearrangement uses TRBV5-1 and TRBJ2-7; weak D call: TRBD2 (5 bases). V gave up 5 bases and J gave up 2 bases, with 11 bases separating them. Germline V lookup: CDR1 SGHRS, CDR2 YFSETQ. This CDR3 has 13 residues. The CDR3 is CASREGSTYEQYF. As DNA, the CDR3 is TGCGCCAGCAGAGAGGGCAGCACCTACGAGCAGTACTTC. The complete variable domain, with remaining parts taken from reference TRBV5-1 and TRBJ2-7, reads KAGVTQTPRYLIKTRGQQVTLSCSPISGHRSVSWYQQTPGQGLQFLFEYFSETQRNKGNFPGRFSGRQFSNSRSEMNVSTLELGDSALYLCASREGSTYEQYFGPGTRLTVT.

This chain joins TRBV12-3 or TRBV12-4 and TRBJ1-6; D gene uncertain. V was shortened by 3 bases and J by 14 bases, with 20 bases between the two germline ends. This CDR3 region has 15 residues. The CDR3 protein is CASSFITGVGSALHF. In DNA, the CDR3 is TGTGCCAGCAGTTTTATTACGGGCGTAGGATCAGCCCTCCACTTT.

This clonotype was seen a handful of times. This chain uses TRBV12-3 or TRBV12-4 with TRBJ2-7, with 12 bases identical to TRBD2. The CDR3 contains 12 residues. Trimming at V came to 2 bases and at J to 12 bases, leaving 2 bases not matched to a gene. The CDR3 spells CASSLLAGGLYF. The CDR3 DNA reads TGTGCCAGCAGTTTACTAGCGGGGGGGCTGTACTTC.

This clonotype was observed a handful of times. The CDR3 nucleotides are TGTGCCAGCAGCCGGGACATGGATCAGCCCCAGCATTTT. Its protein is CASSRDMDQPQHF. This chain joins TRBV3-1 and TRBJ1-5; perhaps TRBD1 as D (6 bases). Germline CDR1 reads LGHDT; CDR2 reads YNNKEL (reference sequence). Trimming shortened V by 4 bases and J by 5 bases, and 9 bases separated the two germline ends. The CDR3 is 13 residues long.

The chain is built from TRBV7-9 and TRBJ2-3; no definite D call. Germline V gives CDR1 SEHNR, CDR2 FQNEAQ (reference sequence). The V end was cut by 5 bases, the J end by 4 bases, with 10 bases between. The CDR3 is 13 amino acids. The CDR3: CASSLEWADTQYF. The CDR3 DNA follows: TGTGCCAGCAGCCTAGAGTGGGCAGATACGCAGTATTTT. Variable domain in full (rest from reference TRBV7-9 and TRBJ2-3): DTGVSQNPRHKITKRGQNVTFRCDPISEHNRLYWYRQTLGQGPEFLTYFQNEAQLEKSRLLSDRFSAERPKGSFSTLEIQRTEQGDSAMYLCASSLEWADTQYFGPGTRLTVL.

This rearrangement joins TRBV5-4 to TRBJ1-6; 9 bases agree with TRBD1. The V gene end was trimmed by 2 bases and the J gene end by 7 bases; junction bases not matched to a gene: 1. The germline V gene has CDR1 SGHNT and CDR2 YYREEE (reference sequence). CDR3 length: 14 amino acids. Written as DNA, the CDR3 is TGTGCCAGCAGCTTCGGACAGGGGAATTCACCCCTCCACTTT. It specifies CASSFGQGNSPLHF.

The chain carries TRBV7-9 and TRBJ2-3; TRBD2 matches 12 bases. V shed 3 bases and J 7 bases; nucleotides not matched to a gene: 5. The CDR3 is made up of 15 amino acids. Germline V lookup: CDR1 SEHNR, CDR2 FQNEAQ (reference sequence). The CDR3 DNA reads TGTGCCAGCAGCTTGTCGGGACTAGCGGGTAATACGCAGTATTTT. This codes for CASSLSGLAGNTQYF. Filled out from reference TRBV7-9 and TRBJ2-3, the complete variable domain reads DTGVSQNPRHKITKRGQNVTFRCDPISEHNRLYWYRQTLGQGPEFLTYFQNEAQLEKSRLLSDRFSAERPKGSFSTLEIQRTEQGDSAMYLCASSLSGLAGNTQYFGPGTRLTVL.

This clonotype came up a few times. V and J are TRBV20-1 and TRBJ2-3; 11 bases match TRBD2. The length of the CDR3 is 13 residues. Trimming at V came to 6 bases and at J to 6 bases, leaving 5 bases not matched to a gene. Germline values: CDR1 DFQATT, CDR2 SNEGSKA (reference sequence). CDR3 residues: CSALTSGEDTQYF. The CDR3 DNA follows: TGCAGTGCCCTGACTAGCGGGGAGGATACGCAGTATTTT.